The source of this T cell receptor (beta chain) is a study of blood T cell repertoires in COVID-19. Across the study: In each case, the material was cDNA or gDNA derived from T cells, B-cell-depleted T cells, or PBMCs.

Original data processing: Amplification with reference gene primers provided the estimates of nucleated cell counts. The assay was immunoSEQ multiplex PCR, and TCRdb's table has in-frame clones only and misses some. V and J calls and clone size are copied from that table; D and trimming were computed from the DNA. The sample comprises approximately 170,000 clones, around 81% of which are singletons, and over 2% rests with the top ten. Germline V lookup: CDR1 KGHSH, CDR2 LQKENI. The CDR3 is made up of 17 amino acids. V was pared by 4 bases and J by 0 bases, with 6 bases of the junction left unmatched.

The chain has TRBV18 and TRBJ1-6; 7 nucleotides agree with TRBD1. The sample comprised peripheral blood. This TCR was recovered from a human donor with acute or convalescent COVID-19. The donor label of this sample is uncertain. The CDR3 here is CASSRLRGSSYNSPLHF. CDR3 nucleotides: TGTGCCAGCTCACGCCTCAGGGGGAGCTCCTATAATTCACCCCTCCACTTT. Drawing the rest from reference TRBV18 and TRBJ1-6, the complete variable domain is NAGVMQNPRHLVRRRGQEARLRCSPMKGHSHVYWYRQLPEEGLKFMVYLQKENIIDESGMPKERFSAEFPKEGPSILRIQQVVRGDSAAYFCASSRLRGSSYNSPLHFGNGTRLTVT.